This T cell receptor beta chain originates from a study of CD8 T cells in ankylosing spondylitis. Study-wide results and limits: Previously reported in reactive arthritis synovial fluid and blood were some of the motif variants. The clones that were linked to disease were reported to be significantly enriched in matched synovial fluid samples from ankylosing spondylitis patients. There was a TCR beta motif, made of fewer than 10 highly homologous variants, that appeared characteristic of ankylosing spondylitis blood.

Each TCR beta library was made by quantitative 5'-RACE that incorporated molecular barcodes. MiXCR, applied by TCRdb to the 5' RACE reads, yields one record per CDR3 protein. The sample consists of approximately 220,000 distinct CDR3 sequences, 10% of them appearing once. Concerning this clonotype: The antigen is undetermined.

This clonotype was sampled from a male donor with ankylosing spondylitis or in good health (not recorded which). The sequenced sample was blood, either unsorted or a sorted T cell fraction (not recorded which).

The chain's CDR3 is CASSLGLAGDTDTQYF. The CDR3 DNA sequence: TGTGCCAGCAGCTTAGGACTAGCGGGGGACACAGATACGCAGTATTTT. V gene TRBV7-9 combines with J gene TRBJ2-3; 12 nucleotides agree with TRBD2. The V and J ends lost 1 base and 2 bases, in that order; junction bases with no gene match: 1. This CDR3 region has 16 residues. Germline-derived CDR1 and CDR2 are SEHNR and FQNEAQ (reference sequence).